The present TCR beta chain was sequenced within a study of blood T cells in healthy people across ages. Study observations and caveats: With naive T cell percentage, TCR beta diversity showed a strong correlation. Long-lived and aged donors differed, with more naive CD4+ cells and higher diversity in the long-lived. The recorded TCR beta diversity per million T cells decreased in a roughly linear manner with age.

Comment on this clonotype: Its antigen is undetermined.

The V end was cut by 1 base, the J end by 2 bases, with 11 bases between. CDR1 is SQVTM and CDR2 is ANQGSEA in the germline V gene. This CDR3 has 14 amino acids. Total RNA, at least 6 micrograms per sample, was extracted from PBMCs. Then a second PCR, running roughly 7 to 11 cycles, was carried out with a sample-barcoded 5' primer and a J-beta primer mix. TCRdb used MiXCR to reprocess the 5' RACE reads, holding one entry per CDR3 protein. The table lists some 1,500,000 distinct CDR3 sequences, about 42% of them singletons. This chain uses TRBV29-1 with TRBJ1-1; D might be TRBD1 (5 bases). Material for sequencing was blood. The receptor comes from a woman under 30 in good health. CDR3 bases: TGCAGCGTTGAAGCCCGACAGAGCAACACTGAAGCTTTCTTT. As protein: CSVEARQSNTEAFF.